This entry lists 11 T cell receptor beta chains sequenced from one sample in a study of Ad26.COV2.S vaccination and SARS-CoV-2 variants. Generated by immunoSEQ multiplex PCR, the TCRdb table keeps only in-frame clones and is missing some. The table has about 440,000 clones, 90% seen once. Indicated treatment: around 19 received Ad26.COV2.S at low or high dose, single or two shots; several received placebo; per-sample allocation not given. Repertoires come from day 63 after the first vaccine or placebo injection. The starting material was peripheral blood, obtained in a trial of Ad26.COV2.S vaccine versus placebo. The receptors shown here come from a person aged 18-60 years who received the Ad26.COV2.S COVID-19 vaccine or a placebo.

The gene calls are TRBV5-4 and TRBJ2-3; 10 nucleotides match TRBD2. Unmatched junction bases numbered 6, after V lost 3 bases and J lost 2 bases. The CDR3 has 16 residues. Germline V lookup: CDR1 SGHNT, CDR2 YYREEE (reference sequence). CDR3 protein: CASSSGTSAITDTQYF. In DNA form, the CDR3 reads TGTGCCAGCAGCTCCGGGACTAGCGCAATCACAGATACGCAGTATTTT.

This clone was picked up one time. This rearrangement joins TRBV14 to TRBJ2-7, with 8 bases aligning to TRBD1. The CDR3 is 16 residues long. The germline V gene has CDR1 SGHDN and CDR2 FVKESK. V lost 1 base, J lost 2 bases, and 7 bases stayed unmatched. The DNA for the CDR3 is TGTGCCAGCAGCCAAGGATCCGGGACAGGACCCTACGAGCAGTACTTC. As protein: CASSQGSGTGPYEQYF.

The V and J genes are TRBV4-3 and TRBJ2-6; tentatively, D is TRBD1 or TRBD2 (5 bases each). V was clipped by 4 bases and J by 0 bases, with 7 bases between them. Germline lookup yields CDR1 LGHNA and CDR2 YSLEER. The CDR3 loop spans 15 amino acids. The CDR3 reads CASSPGGSGANVLTF. The CDR3 DNA reads TGCGCCAGCAGCCCTGGGGGCTCTGGGGCCAACGTCCTGACTTTC.

This clone appeared a few times. This chain uses TRBV9 with TRBJ2-5; 9 bases agree with TRBD1. CDR3 length equals 14 residues. The germline CDR1 and CDR2 sequences are SGDLS and YYNGEE. The J segment lost 4 bases and the V segment lost 3 bases, leaving 4 bases of the junction unmatched. The CDR3 DNA follows: TGTGCCAGCAGCGCACAGGGGGCAAGAGAGACCCAGTACTTC. As protein: CASSAQGARETQYF.

This chain links TRBV7-3 with TRBJ2-5, with 7 bases that match TRBD2. The CDR3 is 13 residues long. In germline, CDR1 is SGHTA, CDR2 FQGTGA. J gave up 3 bases and V 3 bases, and 1 base lay outside the gene matches. The CDR3 spells CASSLLAEETQYF. The CDR3 nucleotides read TGTGCCAGCAGCTTGCTAGCGGAAGAGACCCAGTACTTC.

This clone appeared once. The chain joins TRBV28 to TRBJ1-2, with TRBD1 matching 7 bases. The CDR3 runs to 14 residues. Trimming at V came to 4 bases and at J to 4 bases, leaving 6 bases not matched to a gene. Germline V gene lookup returns CDR1 MDHEN and CDR2 SYDVKM. The CDR3 region has the DNA TGTGCCAGCAGTTCATTGGACAGGATCTATGGCTACACCTTC. Translating it yields CASSSLDRIYGYTF.

The chain employs TRBV7-3 and TRBJ2-1; no definite D call. There are 13 residues in the CDR3. Trimming shortened V by 4 bases and J by 0 bases, and 4 bases separated the two germline ends. The germline V gene has CDR1 SGHTA and CDR2 FQGTGA. CDR3 in DNA: TGTGCCAGCAGCTACGCCTCCTACAATGAGCAGTTCTTC. This codes for CASSYASYNEQFF.

The chain has TRBV5-1 and TRBJ2-1, with 10 nucleotides matching TRBD2. Germline assignment: CDR1 SGHRS and CDR2 YFSETQ. J was trimmed by 8 bases and V by 5 bases; bases with no gene match: 7. The CDR3 covers 14 residues. The CDR3 reads CASRSTSGYHEQFF. CDR3 nucleotide sequence: TGCGCCAGCAGATCGACTAGCGGGTACCATGAGCAGTTCTTC.

The rearrangement links TRBV9 to TRBJ2-2; 13 positions agree with TRBD2. Losses at the gene ends were 4 bases for V and 7 bases for J; bases not matched to a gene: 7. The CDR3 totals 16 residues. Looked up from germline, CDR1 is SGDLS and CDR2 is YYNGEE. The CDR3 is CASSSGLAGAGGELFF. CDR3 coding DNA: TGTGCCAGCAGCTCCGGACTAGCGGGAGCGGGCGGGGAGCTGTTTTTT.

The J gene is TRBJ2-5, the V gene TRBV6-2 or TRBV6-3, with TRBD1 as a possible D gene (6 bases). V lost 2 bases and J lost 4, with 14 bases in between. Germline loops: CDR1 MNHEY, CDR2 SVGEGT. This CDR3 comprises 15 residues. This CDR3 is CASSYDTGQGETQYF. Here the CDR3 DNA reads TGTGCCAGCAGTTACGACACAGGGCAGGGAGAGACCCAGTACTTC.

The rearrangement joins TRBV4-1 to TRBJ2-7, with 7 bases fitting TRBD1. V shed 1 base, J shed 2 bases, and the junction held 2 bases outside the gene matches. The V gene's germline CDR1 is MGHRA and CDR2 YSYEKL. This CDR3 has 14 residues. The CDR3 DNA is TGCGCCAGCAGCCAAGTGACAGGGACCTACGAGCAGTACTTC. Translated, it gives CASSQVTGTYEQYF.